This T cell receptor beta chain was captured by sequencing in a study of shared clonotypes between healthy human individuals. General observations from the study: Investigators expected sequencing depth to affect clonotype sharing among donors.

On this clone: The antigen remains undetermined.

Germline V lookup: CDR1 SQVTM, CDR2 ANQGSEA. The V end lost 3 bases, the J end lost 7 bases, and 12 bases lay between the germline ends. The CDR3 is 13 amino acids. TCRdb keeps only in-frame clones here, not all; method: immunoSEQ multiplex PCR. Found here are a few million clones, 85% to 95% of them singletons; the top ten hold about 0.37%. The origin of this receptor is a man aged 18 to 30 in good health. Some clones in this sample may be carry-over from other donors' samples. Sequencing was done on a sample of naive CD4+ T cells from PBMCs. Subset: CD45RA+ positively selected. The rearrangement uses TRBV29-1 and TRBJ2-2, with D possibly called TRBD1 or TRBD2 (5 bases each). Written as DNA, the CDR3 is TGCAGCGTTGAGGGGGAACCGGTCGGGGAGCTGTTTTTT. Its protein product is CSVEGEPVGELFF.